These T cell receptor beta chains were read from a single sample in a study of T-cell reconstitution after alpha-beta-depleted transplantation in children. TCRdb reanalysed the PCR reads using MiXCR and keeps one entry per CDR3 protein. The sample holds around 340,000 distinct CDR3 sequences, more than 10% seen once. Material: PBMCs, obtained from the stem cell graft. Receptor source: a human donor who donated a stem cell graft to a child with Fanconi anemia. CDR3s include the opening cysteine and the closing phenylalanine or tryptophan. D genes are given only for firm matches. Size is omitted from some rows. Given values are once, few, many or a class for expanded clones.

clone size,V gene,J gene,D gene,CDR3 DNA,CDR3 protein
.,TRBV6-1,TRBJ1-3,.,TGTGCCAGCAGCACAACCTATCCTTACTTAGCAAGCGGAAACACCATATATTTT,CASSTTYPYLASGNTIYF
few,TRBV20-1,TRBJ1-4,.,TGCAGTGCTAGTCGGGGGGCTTCAACTAATGAAAAACTGTTTTTT,CSASRGASTNEKLFF
.,TRBV18,TRBJ2-5,TRBD2,TGTGCCAGCTCTCTTCAGACTAGCCTAGAGACCCAGTACTTC,CASSLQTSLETQYF
many,TRBV15,TRBJ1-1,.,TGTGCCACCAGCAGAGATACAACAGTCACTGAAGCTTTCTTT,CATSRDTTVTEAFF
many,TRBV30,TRBJ1-4,.,TGTGCCTGGAGTGTTCAAATGGGCGAAAAACTGTTTTTT,CAWSVQMGEKLFF
.,TRBV7-3,TRBJ1-1,.,TGTGCCAGCAGCTCTAACATGGACACTGAAGCTTTCTTT,CASSSNMDTEAFF
.,TRBV12-3/TRBV12-4,TRBJ1-1,.,TGTGCCAGCGGACGGAAGCCCAACACTGAAGCTTTCTTT,CASGRKPNTEAFF
many,TRBV5-5,TRBJ2-1,.,TGTGCCAGCAGCTGGACCGGGAGTGACAATGAGCAGTTCTTC,CASSWTGSDNEQFF
few,TRBV6-1,TRBJ1-5,.,TGTGCCAGCAACCAGGGAGTGGATCAGCCCCAGCATTTT,CASNQGVDQPQHF
.,TRBV19,TRBJ2-1,.,TGTGCCAGTAGTATAGGCCCGGTGACAGAGCAGTTCTTC,CASSIGPVTEQFF
few,TRBV6-2/TRBV6-3,TRBJ2-5,.,TGTGCCAGCAGTTACGAGACTAGGAGAGAGACCCAGTACTTC,CASSYETRRETQYF
.,TRBV12-3/TRBV12-4,TRBJ1-5,.,TGTGCCAGCAGTTTCATGGATCAGCCCCAGCATTTT,CASSFMDQPQHF
few,TRBV29-1,TRBJ1-1,TRBD1,TGCAGCGTTAGTCCCGGGACAGGGGGGAACACTGAAGCTTTCTTT,CSVSPGTGGNTEAFF
few,TRBV30,TRBJ1-3,TRBD1,TGTGCCTGGAGTTCAGGACAGGTGACTGGAAACACCATATATTTT,CAWSSGQVTGNTIYF
.,TRBV3-1,TRBJ1-1,.,TGTGCCAGCAGCCAAGGTGGGTACGCTTTCTTT,CASSQGGYAFF
many,TRBV7-2,TRBJ2-2,.,TGTGCCAGCAGCCCCATCCTCCGAGGTTCCGGGGAGCTGTTTTTT,CASSPILRGSGELFF
.,TRBV18,TRBJ2-5,.,TGTGCCAGCTCACCGGACAGTCAAAGGTCCCAGTACTTC,CASSPDSQRSQYF
many,TRBV12-3/TRBV12-4,TRBJ2-1,.,TGTGCCAGCAGCCGTAACTCCTACAATGAGCAGTTCTTC,CASSRNSYNEQFF
few,TRBV7-7,TRBJ2-3,.,TGTGCCAGCAGCTTAGGTAGCGTCACAGATACGCAGTATTTT,CASSLGSVTDTQYF
.,TRBV20-1,TRBJ2-3,TRBD1,TGCAGTGCCAGGGGACAGGGTTTGGCAGATACGCAGTATTTT,CSARGQGLADTQYF
.,TRBV4-2,TRBJ2-3,TRBD2,TGTGCCAGCAGCCAAGGGTTTCGGTTAAGCGGGGGGGCAGATACGCAGTATTTT,CASSQGFRLSGGADTQYF
many,TRBV7-9,TRBJ2-7,.,TGTGCCAGCAGCTCGACCTACGAGCAGTACTTC,CASSSTYEQYF
.,TRBV15,TRBJ1-1,.,TGTGCCACCAGTAAGGGGACCGCGAACACTGAAGCTTTCTTT,CATSKGTANTEAFF
.,TRBV28,TRBJ2-3,.,TGTGCCAGCAGTTGGACCGCTCGGCAGTATTTT,CASSWTARQYF